This T cell receptor beta chain originates from a study of PD-1 blockade in classical Hodgkin lymphoma. Study-wide findings and caveats: Before treatment, TCR diversity in newly diagnosed patients was reportedly lower than in healthy donors. Patients excluded were those beginning nivolumab under 1 year after ASCT.

As to time point: cycle 4 day 1 (C4D1), after 6 weeks of nivolumab. Following autologous stem cell transplantation, relapse occurred in every patient, and exposure to brentuximab vedotin varied. Negative magnetic selection isolated CD4+ T cells from thawed PBMCs. Generated by immunoSEQ multiplex PCR, the TCRdb table keeps only in-frame clones and is missing some. The data show about 25,000 clones, over 75% seen once. Note on this clone: As yet, its antigen is unknown.

CDR1 and CDR2 from the germline V gene are KGHSH and LQKENI. V was pared by 3 bases and J by 7 bases, with 9 bases between. The CDR3 loop spans 13 amino acids. This chain uses TRBV18 with TRBJ1-4; D unclear. This clonotype originated in a human donor with classical Hodgkin lymphoma. The sample was CD4+ T cells from blood, taken before the fourth cycle of nivolumab. As DNA, the CDR3 is TGTGCCAGCTCACCTCGGGCGGTTGAAAAACTGTTTTTT. Its translation is CASSPRAVEKLFF.